A single sample gave rise to the 18 T cell receptor beta chains below, sequenced in a study of blood T cells in healthy people across ages. For the second PCR, which ran for roughly 7 to 11 cycles, a sample-barcoded 5' primer and a J-beta primer mix were used. TCRdb re-derived calls from the 5' RACE reads in MiXCR, one entry per CDR3 protein. The sample includes roughly 1.7 million distinct CDR3 sequences, 30% to 35% of them seen just once. The material sequenced was blood. Receptor source: a woman aged 25 to 39 in good health.

V usage is TRBV21-1 and J usage is TRBJ2-1. TRBV21-1 has pseudogene status. CDR3 size: 14 residues. The CDR3 spells CASREPGRHNEQFF. CDR3 DNA sequence: TGTGCCAGCAGGGAGCCAGGACGGCACAATGAGCAGTTCTTC.

The chain couples TRBV5-4 to TRBJ2-3, with D maybe TRBD1 (5 bases). This CDR3 is 15 amino acids long. Germline V CDR1 and CDR2: SGHNT, YYREEE (reference sequence). The germline V and J ends were trimmed by 5 bases and 3 bases, with 16 bases remaining between them. The CDR3 sequence is CASRGSDIRTDTQYF. In DNA, the CDR3 is TGTGCCAGCAGAGGCTCGGACATTAGGACAGATACGCAGTATTTT.

This chain joins TRBV6-1 and TRBJ2-4, with 11 bases matching TRBD2. The germline V gene has CDR1 MNHNS and CDR2 SASEGT. The J segment lost 6 bases and the V segment lost 2 bases, leaving 6 bases of the junction unmatched. This CDR3 spans 16 amino acids. Here the CDR3 reads CASSENSGGAINIQYF. Here the CDR3 DNA reads TGTGCCAGCAGTGAAAATAGCGGGGGGGCTATAAACATTCAGTACTTC.

This clonotype appeared many times. The genes are TRBV12-3 or TRBV12-4 and TRBJ2-5, with unresolved D. The length of the CDR3 is 16 residues. With 1 base removed from V and 8 bases from J, the gap between germline ends came to 20 bases. Here the CDR3 DNA reads TGTGCCAGCAGTTTAGTATATACGGCTCAGGTCCTCACCCAGTACTTC. Amino acids: CASSLVYTAQVLTQYF.

This clonotype was detected many times. The chain employs TRBV7-2 and TRBJ2-1, with a possible D match to TRBD1 (5 bases). Between the trimmed V and J ends, which lost 5 bases and 2 bases, there was a span of 10 bases. The CDR3 spans 14 residues. Germline V gives CDR1 SGHTA, CDR2 FQGNSA. CDR3 sequence reads: CASSPQGPYNEQFF. The CDR3 DNA reads TGTGCCAGCAGCCCCCAGGGCCCCTACAATGAGCAGTTCTTC. Together with reference TRBV7-2 and TRBJ2-1, the CDR3 gives the full variable domain: GAGVSQSPSNKVTEKGKDVELRCDPISGHTALYWYRQSLGQGLEFLIYFQGNSAPDKSGLPSDRFSAERTGGSVSTLTIQRTQQEDSAVYLCASSPQGPYNEQFFGPGTRLTVL.

This clonotype was counted only a few times. The CDR3 nucleotides read TGTGCCAGCAGCAAAGCGCTTAGGGGCTCCTCCTACAATGAGCAGTTCTTC. This encodes CASSKALRGSSYNEQFF. The chain joins TRBV21-1 to TRBJ2-1; the listed D gene, TRBD1, was not tested against the DNA. TRBV21-1 counts as a pseudogene. CDR3 length: 17 residues.

The sample holds a few counts of this clonotype. This rearrangement joins TRBV6-6 to TRBJ2-5, with D maybe TRBD2 (6 bases). CDR1 MNHNY and CDR2 SVGAGI come from the germline V gene (reference sequence). The CDR3 covers 15 residues. The V and J ends lost 5 bases and 2 bases respectively, with 15 bases between them. The CDR3 nucleotides are TGTGCCAGCAGTCGCGACGGGGGACCACAAGAGACCCAGTACTTC. Translation: CASSRDGGPQETQYF.

V gene TRBV4-1 combines with J gene TRBJ2-3, with 11 bases matching TRBD2. Germline-derived CDR1 and CDR2 are MGHRA and YSYEKL. Trimming removed 4 bases from V and 8 bases from J; junction bases left unmatched: 8. The CDR3 is 15 amino acids. Written as DNA, the CDR3 is TGCGCCAGCAGCCGGCTAGCGGGGGGAAGGGGTACGCAGTATTTT. Its protein is CASSRLAGGRGTQYF.

On this clonotype itself: Given the absence of the conserved phenylalanine or tryptophan at the CDR3 end, a read error is likely. The chain combines TRBV6-1 with TRBJ1-6, with 7 bases that match TRBD1. CDR3 length: 16 residues. Germline V lookup: CDR1 MNHNS, CDR2 SASEGT. CDR3: CASSEAPGQRNSPLHI. The CDR3 bases are TGTGCCAGCAGCGAAGCCCCGGGACAGCGAAATTCACCCCTCCACATT.

V usage is TRBV12-3 or TRBV12-4 and J usage is TRBJ2-7; 10 bases agree with TRBD1. The CDR3 sequence is 18 residues long. V dropped 6 bases and J dropped 4; count of bases not matched to a gene: 18. DNA for the CDR3: TGTGCCAGCAGCTCCCTAGTCCCGGGACAGGGGAGGGGGTACGAGCAGTACTTC. Residues: CASSSLVPGQGRGYEQYF.

With regard to this clonotype: A read error may produce the germline difference seen at one junction end. The CDR3 coding sequence is TGCGCCGGCAGAGGGGGACAGGCGTTTAACTATGGCTACACCTTC. Amino acid sequence: CAGRGGQAFNYGYTF. J is TRBJ1-2 and V is TRBV10-2; 8 nucleotides agree with TRBD1. Germline-derived CDR1 and CDR2 are WSHSY and SAAADI. CDR3 length equals 15 residues.

This clonotype was counted between two and nine times. The gene calls are TRBV5-1 and TRBJ2-6; D may correspond to TRBD1 or TRBD2 (5 bases each). V dropped 4 bases and J dropped 4 bases, with 18 bases sitting between them. The CDR3 runs 17 residues. The germline gives CDR1 SGHRS, CDR2 YFSETQ. This CDR3 reads CASSPGTDPWGANVLTF. Written as DNA, the CDR3 is TGCGCCAGCAGCCCCGGGACGGATCCCTGGGGGGCCAACGTCCTGACTTTC. The variable domain in full, with the rest retrieved from reference TRBV5-1 and TRBJ2-6, is KAGVTQTPRYLIKTRGQQVTLSCSPISGHRSVSWYQQTPGQGLQFLFEYFSETQRNKGNFPGRFSGRQFSNSRSEMNVSTLELGDSALYLCASSPGTDPWGANVLTFGAGSRLTVL.

This clonotype has just a few counts. The chain carries TRBV6-1 and TRBJ1-2, with TRBD1 as a possible D gene (6 bases). The CDR3 runs to 15 residues. Germline CDR1 MNHNS, CDR2 SASEGT. Trimming cost V 2 bases and J 5 bases, with 15 bases left between them. CDR3 in amino acids: CASSETQGTAYGYTF. CDR3 sequence (DNA): TGTGCCAGCAGTGAAACCCAGGGGACGGCTTATGGCTACACCTTC.

This chain connects TRBV7-9 to TRBJ1-6, with TRBD1 identical over 7 bases. Germline V gene data show CDR1 as SEHNR and CDR2 as FQNEAQ (reference sequence). The CDR3 is 15 residues long. Trimming removed 5 bases from V and 5 bases from J; junction bases left unmatched: 6. CDR3 sequence: CASSGATGNNSPLHF. The CDR3 nucleotides are TGTGCCAGCAGCGGGGCGACAGGGAATAATTCACCCCTCCACTTT.

The chain recombines TRBV9 with TRBJ1-6, with D maybe TRBD1 (6 bases). Trimming removed 3 bases from V and 7 bases from J, with 11 bases in between. Germline values: CDR1 SGDLS, CDR2 YYNGEE. The CDR3 is made up of 14 amino acids. The CDR3 sequence: CASSAKTGNSPLHF. CDR3 coding DNA: TGTGCCAGCAGCGCAAAAACAGGGAATTCACCCCTCCACTTT.

This clonotype has just a few counts. The V call is TRBV25-1, the J call TRBJ2-3, with a tentative D call TRBD1 (6 bases). This CDR3 has 16 amino acids. V shed 3 bases and J shed 5 bases, with 18 bases lying between them. Germline CDR1 reads MGHDK; CDR2 reads SYGVNS. CDR3 bases: TGTGCCAGCAGTGAGCGCAGGGGCCCCCGGGAAGATACGCAGTATTTT. Its translation is CASSERRGPREDTQYF.

DNA for the CDR3: TGTGCCAGCAGCCGTAAAGGCGACACCGGGGAGCTGTTTTTT. It is translated as CASSRKGDTGELFF. The rearrangement uses TRBV7-3 and TRBJ2-2; D gene ambiguous. In germline, CDR1 is SGHTA, CDR2 FQGTGA. V was trimmed by 5 bases and J by 3 bases, leaving 10 bases between them. The CDR3 has 14 amino acids.

V is TRBV9 and J is TRBJ1-6; D remains ambiguous. Trimming stripped 4 bases from V and 6 bases from J, with 14 bases between. The CDR3 spans 15 residues. Germline lookup yields CDR1 SGDLS and CDR2 YYNGEE. CDR3 amino acids: CASSTQPVSNSPLHF. The CDR3 DNA sequence: TGTGCCAGCAGCACCCAACCGGTTTCTAATTCACCCCTCCACTTT. The full variable domain, its missing parts supplied by reference TRBV9 and TRBJ1-6, is DSGVTQTPKHLITATGQRVTLRCSPRSGDLSVYWYQQSLDQGLQFLIQYYNGEERAKGNILERFSAQQFPDLHSELNLSSLELGDSALYFCASSTQPVSNSPLHFGNGTRLTVT.